This record concerns one TCR beta chain sequence. The target antigen is unknown. The data derive from a study of T cell responses to AZD1222 COVID-19 vaccine. Libraries were prepared by immunoSEQ multiplex PCR; TCRdb keeps only in-frame clonotypes and omits some of them. The repertoire holds about 140,000 clones, more than 70% seen once, with approximately 3% in the top ten. Looked up from germline, CDR1 is SNHLY and CDR2 is FYNNEI. This CDR3 region has 13 residues. Trimming left V 5 bases short and J 2 bases short, with 9 bases between. Pooled samples include second doses given at about 4 or 12 weeks. Study findings and constraints: Close to half of all spike-specific TCRs reportedly target regions of the variants that are unmutated. Clonal diversity may have been underestimated in mostly white British donors. Seropositive AZD1222 recipients at baseline numbered only five or six.

The receptor was isolated from an adult who received the AZD1222 COVID-19 vaccine. Here the sequenced sample was peripheral blood, taken 28 days after the second AZD1222 dose. The chain links TRBV2 to TRBJ1-2; the D gene is possibly TRBD1 (5 bases). The CDR3 protein is CASSNRGNYGYTF. DNA of the CDR3: TGTGCCAGCAGTAACCGGGGGAACTATGGCTACACCTTC. The variable domain in full, with the rest retrieved from reference TRBV2 and TRBJ1-2, is EPEVTQTPSHQVTQMGQEVILRCVPISNHLYFYWYRQILGQKVEFLVSFYNNEISEKSEIFDDQFSVERPDGSNFTLKIRSTKLEDSAMYFCASSNRGNYGYTFGSGTRLTVV.